The entry below gives a single TCR beta chain sequence along with its context. Its antigen is undetermined. The sample belongs to a study of T cells in Graves' hyperthyroidism and ophthalmopathy. General observations from the study: In the blood, most expanded thyroid clonotypes above 0.001 appeared as well.

A Clinical Activity Score of at least 3, a NOSPECS grade of at least 4 and a duration under 3 months were recorded in the ophthalmopathy patients. Those patients with uncontrolled infection, other autoimmune disease, pregnancy or lactation were excluded. Orbital computed tomography, thyroid ultrasound, serum thyroxine and TRAb, and clinical symptoms together informed the diagnoses. From RNA transcripts, TCR beta CDR3 regions were amplified. Carried out on the TCR CDR3, a first-round RT-PCR used the HTBI primer set. TCRdb processed the multiplex PCR reads anew with MiXCR; each CDR3 protein has one entry. The sample holds under 400,000 distinct CDR3 sequences, less than 20% seen once. Per germline, CDR1 LNHNV and CDR2 YYDKDF (reference sequence). Trimming cost V 3 bases and J 4 bases; bases outside gene matches: 8. The CDR3 runs 15 residues.

The clonotype originates from a middle-aged woman with Graves' ophthalmopathy. This rearrangement joins TRBV15 to TRBJ2-7; the match to TRBD1 covers 8 bases. The sequenced sample was blood. In nucleotides, the CDR3 is TGTGCCACCAGCAGGACCCCGGACAGGGCGTACGAGCAGTACTTC. Its translation is CATSRTPDRAYEQYF.